Shown below are 15 T cell receptor beta chains from a single sample sequenced in a study of vaccination and CD4 T cells after COVID-19. Regarding treatment: approximately 10-day PBMC culture with coronavirus spike peptide pools or control peptides (ViraFEST assay). Harvesting of the unexposed donor's CD4+ T cells predated the COVID-19 pandemic (2011-2018). Antigens of these TCRs are unknown. Cultured CD4+ T-cell DNA underwent Oncomine TCR Beta short-read sequencing. TCRdb itself ran the PCR reads through MiXCR, one entry per CDR3 protein. The table includes roughly 4,100 distinct CDR3 sequences, around two thirds detected once. The material sequenced was CD4+ T cells from blood, cultured in vitro. These receptors all come from a human donor in good health.

The chain uses TRBV2 and TRBJ1-2; D possibly corresponds to TRBD1 (6 bases). Germline V lookup: CDR1 SNHLY, CDR2 FYNNEI. V dropped 3 bases and J dropped 0 bases, with 14 bases sitting between them. The CDR3 is 16 residues long. CDR3 region: CASSEIGGKANYGYTF. The CDR3 DNA is TGTGCCAGCAGTGAGATAGGGGGGAAAGCTAACTATGGCTACACCTTC.

The chain combines TRBV4-1 with TRBJ2-3; D gene unclear. The CDR3 extends over 14 amino acids. Germline V gene data show CDR1 as MGHRA and CDR2 as YSYEKL. V was clipped by 1 base and J by 2 bases, with 7 bases between them. The CDR3 sequence is CASSQVGFTDTQYF. DNA for the CDR3: TGCGCCAGCAGCCAAGTGGGTTTCACAGATACGCAGTATTTT.

V is TRBV27 and J is TRBJ2-7; tentative D call: TRBD1 (6 bases). In germline, CDR1 is MNHEY, CDR2 SMNVEV (reference sequence). The V end lost 2 bases, the J end lost 3 bases, and 14 bases lay between the germline ends. The CDR3 has 15 amino acids. The CDR3 DNA sequence: TGTGCCAGCAGTTTAAAGGGGGAACGACGCTACGAGCAGTACTTC. It translates to CASSLKGERRYEQYF.

This rearrangement joins TRBV28 to TRBJ1-1; 7 bases fit TRBD1. Germline-derived CDR1 and CDR2 are MDHEN and SYDVKM. Germline trimming cut 8 bases from V and 6 bases from J; bases unmatched to any gene: 12. The CDR3 loop spans 14 amino acids. This chain's CDR3 is CASPPRQGLAEAFF. CDR3 DNA: TGTGCCAGCCCCCCTAGACAGGGCCTCGCTGAAGCTTTCTTT. The entire variable domain, with the rest obtained from reference TRBV28 and TRBJ1-1, is as follows: DVKVTQSSRYLVKRTGEKVFLECVQDMDHENMFWYRQDPGLGLRLIYFSYDVKMKEKGDIPEGYSVSREKKERFSLILESASTNQTSMYLCASPPRQGLAEAFFGQGTRLTVV.

The chain is built from TRBV20-1 and TRBJ2-7; 7 bases are a match to TRBD2. Germline V lookup: CDR1 DFQATT, CDR2 SNEGSKA (reference sequence). V lost 0 bases, J lost 5 bases, and 4 bases stayed unmatched. This CDR3 spans 13 amino acids. The CDR3 loop reads CSARDLAVDEQYF. In DNA form, the CDR3 reads TGCAGTGCTAGAGATCTAGCGGTGGACGAGCAGTACTTC.

This clonotype was seen a handful of times. The V gene is TRBV11-2, the J gene TRBJ2-5; 8 bases match TRBD2. The junction had 16 bases not matched to a gene; V was cut back by 1 base and J by 9 bases. Germline CDR1 is SGHAT and CDR2 is FQNNGV. The CDR3 is made up of 17 amino acids. CDR3 loop: CASSLGVLAGTRRAQYF. For the CDR3, the DNA is TGTGCCAGCAGCTTAGGAGTCCTAGCGGGTACCCGGAGGGCCCAGTACTTC. Filled out from reference TRBV11-2 and TRBJ2-5, the complete variable domain reads EAGVAQSPRYKIIEKRQSVAFWCNPISGHATLYWYQQILGQGPKLLIQFQNNGVVDDSQLPKDRFSAERLKGVDSTLKIQPAKLEDSAVYLCASSLGVLAGTRRAQYFGPGTRLLVL.

The chain is built from TRBV27 and TRBJ1-2; the match to TRBD1 covers 8 bases. The CDR3 length is 15 residues. Germline CDR1 MNHEY, CDR2 SMNVEV (reference sequence). Trimming removed 5 bases from V and 5 bases from J; junction bases left unmatched: 10. CDR3 nucleotide sequence: TGTGCCAGCAGTCATGGGACAGGAGGACGGTATGGCTACACCTTC. The encoded protein is CASSHGTGGRYGYTF.

This chain joins TRBV10-3 and TRBJ2-7, with TRBD1 identical over 7 bases. Trimming took 11 bases from V and 3 from J; bases not matched to a gene: 10. The CDR3 extends over 13 amino acids. Germline V lookup: CDR1 ENHRY, CDR2 SYGVKD. The DNA of the CDR3 is TGTGCCGCCATGGACAGGCCATACTACGAGCAGTACTTC. Translation: CAAMDRPYYEQYF.

The J gene is TRBJ1-6, the V gene TRBV2; D not certain. Per germline, CDR1 SNHLY and CDR2 FYNNEI. The CDR3 has 14 amino acids. Deletions cut 6 bases from V and 0 bases from J, with 6 bases between. CDR3 DNA: TGTGCCAGCAGCCGCGGCTCCTATAATTCACCCCTCCACTTT. It yields the protein CASSRGSYNSPLHF.

This clonotype appeared once. The J gene is TRBJ2-7, the V gene TRBV7-2, with 8 bases identical to TRBD2. Trimming cost V 2 bases and J 2 bases; bases outside gene matches: 5. Looked up from germline, CDR1 is SGHTA and CDR2 is FQGNSA. CDR3 length: 15 residues. The CDR3, as DNA: TGTGCCAGCAGCTTAACGGGAGGGATCCCCTACGAGCAGTACTTC. Residues: CASSLTGGIPYEQYF.

The chain uses TRBV6-1 and TRBJ1-2; D perhaps matches TRBD1 (6 bases). V gave up 10 bases and J gave up 1 base, with 16 bases separating them. Germline V gives CDR1 MNHNS, CDR2 SASEGT. The CDR3 runs to 14 residues. The CDR3 DNA sequence: TGTGCCACCAGGAGGACAGATCGTAACTATGGCTACACCTTC. Its protein is CATRRTDRNYGYTF.

The V and J genes are TRBV7-9 and TRBJ2-5, with 11 nucleotides matching TRBD2. V lost 1 base, J lost 5 bases, and 6 bases stayed unmatched. The germline V gene encodes CDR1 SEHNR and CDR2 FQNEAQ (reference sequence). The length of the CDR3 is 16 residues. Here the CDR3 reads CASSLGLAGTLETQYF. CDR3 DNA: TGTGCCAGCAGCTTAGGACTAGCGGGGACCCTGGAGACCCAGTACTTC.

This chain connects TRBV7-2 to TRBJ2-3; D is uncertain. The germline gives CDR1 SGHTA, CDR2 FQGNSA. V was shortened by 4 bases and J by 0 bases, with 11 bases between the two germline ends. This CDR3 contains 15 residues. This CDR3 reads CASSSTSSSTDTQYF. Here the CDR3 DNA reads TGTGCCAGCAGCTCAACCAGCAGTAGCACAGATACGCAGTATTTT. The whole variable domain, remainder taken from reference TRBV7-2 and TRBJ2-3, is GAGVSQSPSNKVTEKGKDVELRCDPISGHTALYWYRQSLGQGLEFLIYFQGNSAPDKSGLPSDRFSAERTGGSVSTLTIQRTQQEDSAVYLCASSSTSSSTDTQYFGPGTRLTVL.

This chain links TRBV27 with TRBJ1-5; unclear D gene. Trimming left V 2 bases short and J 6 bases short, with 5 bases between. Germline V gives CDR1 MNHEY, CDR2 SMNVEV (reference sequence). The CDR3 consists of 12 residues. The CDR3 reads CASSLGGQPQHF. In DNA form, the CDR3 reads TGTGCCAGCAGTTTAGGAGGTCAGCCCCAGCATTTT.

The table lists this clonotype with a few counts. The rearrangement joins TRBV10-3 to TRBJ2-3; D ambiguous. Per the germline V gene, CDR1 is ENHRY and CDR2 is SYGVKD. Deletions cut 6 bases from V and 0 bases from J, with 13 bases between. The CDR3 runs to 15 residues. CDR3 DNA: TGTGCCATCAGCGACTTTATAGTAAGCACAGATACGCAGTATTTT. It encodes CAISDFIVSTDTQYF.